This T cell receptor (beta chain) originates from a study of Graves' ophthalmopathy and Graves' hyperthyroidism (dated by TCRdb to the late 2010s). Regarding the research as a whole: Hyperthyroidism was defined as stable when no progression to ophthalmopathy occurred within 18 months of follow-up. To explore V-J signatures that separate ophthalmopathy from hyperthyroidism, a discovery set of about a hundred patients was enrolled, consisting of 40 to 45 with ophthalmopathy and 55 to 65 with stable hyperthyroidism. Following sampling, methimazole starting at 30 mg daily was administered to hyperthyroidism patients, and high-dose intravenous methylprednisolone was administered to ophthalmopathy patients. The study used TCR beta repertoire signatures to distinguish Graves' ophthalmopathy from Graves' hyperthyroidism and to predict progression to ophthalmopathy. In five or six hyperthyroidism patients, the T-cell repertoire of thyroid tissue was compared with the T-cell repertoire of blood. For independent validation, a separate cohort was made up of 18 to 20 hyperthyroidism patients plus 17 patients who later progressed from hyperthyroidism to ophthalmopathy. In total, 135 blood samples were TCR-sequenced: 40 to 45 ophthalmopathy, under 80 hyperthyroidism and some 17 hyperthyroidism-to-ophthalmopathy patients. The paper as a whole reports these results and caveats: Most expanded thyroid clonotypes with a frequency above 0.001 also appeared in blood, which suggests that blood repertoires may reflect the immune response in the thyroid. Ophthalmopathy was separated from stable hyperthyroidism by the 13-signature model with roughly 87% sensitivity and about 81% specificity in cross-validation and with 80%/75% in the test set. In validation, the model predicted ophthalmopathy progression with roughly 68% sensitivity and approximately 72% specificity; fewer than 15 predicted patients were CT-confirmed with GO in a median of approximately 6.5 months. No statistical method was used to predetermine the sample size, and group allocation was not hidden from the investigators.

Concerning this clonotype: Its antigen remains unidentified. The record has no base qualities; no much larger clone is one base away.

For repertoire sequencing, TCR beta CDR3 regions were amplified from RNA transcripts. HTBI primers and the Qiagen OneStep RT-PCR kit were used in a first-round RT-PCR, which was followed by a second-round multiplex PCR, size selection and purification. Libraries were sequenced paired-end with 100 bp reads on an Illumina HiSeq2000. Under the source paper's analysis protocol: SOAPnuke was used for read processing, and reads with adapters, uncalled bases, a mean Phred below 15, or no exact constant-primer or identifier match were discarded. High-quality paired reads were merged with COPE v1.2.5. Clonotypes were defined as unique nucleotide sequences and were aligned to IMGT TRB V, D and J references using MiTCR v1.1. The analysis was limited to V-J combinations with a frequency above 0.0001, which together covered 99.2% of repertoires. A TCR clonal expansion and chaos score per V-J combination was defined as the ratio of F50 clonal expansion to chaos observed in the TCRdist matrix. Welch's t-statistics and random forest were used to reduce the features to some 13 V-J combinations, which were then used as input to a naive Bayes classifier. The Morisita-Horn index was used to measure how similar the thyroid and blood repertoires were. The public reads were run again by TCRdb, first through fastp at Q25 and then through MiXCR, and only productive beta chains were kept. Every entry covers one CDR3 protein and lists the most common genes and DNA from its rows. The V and J calls and clone size are TCRdb's, not the authors'. This sample has over a million distinct CDR3 sequences in its table, and roughly two fifths of those were observed once. The ten most abundant clones make up around 10% of the sample.

Patients with hyperthyroidism were aged 18 to 65 years, had been newly diagnosed, and had a disease duration of less than 2 months. Patients with other autoimmune diseases, uncontrolled infections, pregnancy or lactation were excluded. Diagnosis was based on clinical symptoms, serum thyroxine, TRAb, thyroid ultrasound and orbital computed tomography. Trizol reagent was used to extract the total RNA, and its quality was then checked on an Agilent 2100 Bioanalyzer. From the cysteine through the phenylalanine, the CDR3 covers 16 amino acids. Only CDR3 DNA remains: 48 bases, in frame from the first base. Sequences SGHVS (CDR1) and FQNEAQ (CDR2) are obtained from the germline V gene. V is pared back by 0 bases and J by 4 bases, with 13 bases lying between the germline termini.

Specimen: peripheral blood or thyroid tissue (not recorded which). The sequence links TRBV7-8 to TRBJ1-5; the D gene is unclear. This receptor was identified in an adult man with Graves' hyperthyroidism. The CDR3 region has the sequence CASSLARGVANQPQHF. The nucleotide sequence is TGTGCCAGCAGCTTAGCGCGTGGGGTCGCGAATCAGCCCCAGCATTTT.